The clone carrying this TCR beta chain was counted at least ten times. Antigen: not known. A sample-barcoded 5' primer and a J-beta primer mix were used in a second PCR of roughly 7 to 11 cycles. Each cDNA molecule carried a tag from a template-switch adaptor that contained 12 random nucleotides. TCRdb recomputed calls from the 5' RACE reads with MiXCR, one row per CDR3 protein. The data hold approximately 680,000 distinct CDR3 sequences, with around 32% observed a single time. The data stem from a study of blood T cells in healthy people across ages. General study results and limits: TCR beta diversity tracked closely with naive T cell percentage.

From germline, CDR1 is SGHTA and CDR2 FQGTGA. This CDR3 has 17 residues. V was clipped by 5 bases and J by 5 bases; unmatched bases: 15. The sequence derives from a woman aged 80 or over in good health. The rearrangement links TRBV7-3 to TRBJ2-5; 9 bases fit TRBD2. Material: blood. CDR3 amino acids: CASSPAPRLAGYETQYF. The CDR3 DNA sequence: TGTGCCAGCAGCCCGGCGCCACGGCTAGCGGGGTATGAGACCCAGTACTTC. The full variable domain, rest sourced from reference TRBV7-3 and TRBJ2-5, is GAGVSQTPSNKVTEKGKYVELRCDPISGHTALYWYRQSLGQGPEFLIYFQGTGAADDSGLPNDRFFAVRPEGSVSTLKIQRTERGDSAVYLCASSPAPRLAGYETQYFGPGTRLLVL.